These 29 T cell receptor beta chains originate from one sample sequenced in a study of blood T cell repertoires in COVID-19. Some clones are missing from TCRdb's copy, which holds only in-frame ones; the method was immunoSEQ multiplex PCR. The table lists about 57,000 clones, 82% of them singletons. Sequencing was carried out using peripheral blood. The receptors come from a woman aged 55 to 70 with acute or convalescent COVID-19.

The gene calls are TRBV6-2 or TRBV6-3 and TRBJ2-1, with TRBD1 matching over 7 bases. The V gene end was trimmed by 6 bases and the J gene end by 3 bases; junction bases not matched to a gene: 8. CDR3 length: 15 amino acids. Germline CDR1 reads MNHEY; CDR2 reads SVGEGT. The CDR3 loop is CASSRPGQVYNEQFF. The CDR3 DNA sequence: TGTGCCAGCAGCCGTCCCGGACAGGTCTACAATGAGCAGTTCTTC.

This clone was detected only a few times. The chain has TRBV6-2 or TRBV6-3 and TRBJ2-3, with D unclear. Germline CDR1 is MNHEY and CDR2 is SVGEGT. Trimming took 4 bases from V and 0 from J, leaving 8 bases between them. The CDR3 contains 14 residues. The CDR3 sequence: CASSFVESTDTQYF. As DNA, the CDR3 is TGTGCCAGCAGTTTTGTAGAGAGCACAGATACGCAGTATTTT.

The table lists this clone with a count of one. The V gene is TRBV7-2, the J gene TRBJ2-4, with 10 positions matching TRBD2. Losses at the gene ends were 5 bases for V and 6 bases for J; bases not matched to a gene: 4. CDR1 is SGHTA and CDR2 is FQGNSA in the germline V gene. The CDR3 loop spans 14 amino acids. CDR3 nucleotide sequence: TGTGCCAGCAGCCTAACTAGCGGGGCAAACATTCAGTACTTC. Translated: CASSLTSGANIQYF.

This clone was observed a single time. The chain is built from TRBV19 and TRBJ2-1; TRBD2 agrees at 10 bases. This CDR3 has 15 amino acids. Germline V gene lookup returns CDR1 LNHDA and CDR2 SQIVND (reference sequence). The V gene end was trimmed by 4 bases and the J gene end by 6 bases; junction bases not matched to a gene: 6. The CDR3 DNA follows: TGTGCCAGTAGTACGAGCGGGGGGGGTTCCAATGAGCAGTTCTTC. It encodes CASSTSGGGSNEQFF. The variable domain in full, with the rest retrieved from reference TRBV19 and TRBJ2-1, is DGGITQSPKYLFRKEGQNVTLSCEQNLNHDAMYWYRQDPGQGLRLIYYSQIVNDFQKGDIAEGYSVSREKKESFPLTVTSAQKNPTAFYLCASSTSGGGSNEQFFGPGTRLTVL.

The rearrangement links TRBV6-2 or TRBV6-3 to TRBJ2-7, with 7 bases matching TRBD1. The CDR3 totals 15 residues. J lost 1 base, V lost 3 bases, and 6 bases had no gene match. Germline CDR1 MNHEY, CDR2 SVGEGT. The CDR3: CASSYETGFSYEQYF. The CDR3 bases are TGTGCCAGCAGTTATGAGACAGGGTTTTCCTACGAGCAGTACTTC.

The chain couples TRBV29-1 to TRBJ2-2; TRBD2 aligns across 9 bases. Unmatched junction bases numbered 3, after V lost 7 bases and J lost 6 bases. Germline values: CDR1 SQVTM, CDR2 ANQGSEA. The CDR3 is 12 amino acids. CDR3 residues: CSGRTSAGELFF. For the CDR3, the DNA is TGCAGCGGACGGACTAGCGCCGGGGAGCTGTTTTTT.

The V call is TRBV7-3, the J call TRBJ2-2, with TRBD1 matching over 11 bases. J gave up 8 bases and V 4 bases, and 9 bases lay outside the gene matches. Germline lookup yields CDR1 SGHTA and CDR2 FQGTGA. This CDR3 has 16 amino acids. This CDR3 is CASSSRDRGNSGELFF. CDR3 sequence (DNA): TGTGCCAGCAGCTCCCGGGACAGGGGGAATTCAGGGGAGCTGTTTTTT.

This clone was detected only a few times. V gene TRBV11-3 combines with J gene TRBJ2-3; 8 bases agree with TRBD2. This CDR3 contains 14 residues. The J segment lost 5 bases and the V segment lost 3 bases, leaving 4 bases of the junction unmatched. The germline gives CDR1 SGHNT, CDR2 YENEEA. CDR3 DNA: TGTGCCAGCAGCTTCGGGACTAGTGGAGATACGCAGTATTTT. Translated, it gives CASSFGTSGDTQYF.

The chain couples TRBV30 to TRBJ1-4, with TRBD1 matching over 10 bases. Germline V gene lookup returns CDR1 GTSNPN and CDR2 SVGIG (reference sequence). The ends lost 0 bases at V and 8 bases at J; junction bases unmatched: 12. The CDR3 length is 17 residues. CDR3 DNA sequence: TGTGCCTGGAGTGTATGGGGGACAGGGGAAATTGGAGAAAAACTGTTTTTT. Translating it yields CAWSVWGTGEIGEKLFF.

The chain carries TRBV11-2 and TRBJ2-7, with TRBD2 matching over 10 bases. The germline V gene has CDR1 SGHAT and CDR2 FQNNGV. This CDR3 has 15 residues. The V gene end was trimmed by 8 bases and the J gene end by 2 bases; junction bases not matched to a gene: 9. CDR3 bases: TGTGCCAGCCGTACTAGCGGGGAGGGAGCCTACGAGCAGTACTTC. Amino acid sequence: CASRTSGEGAYEQYF.

V usage is TRBV7-9 and J usage is TRBJ2-5; D unresolved. Deletions cut 1 base from V and 6 bases from J, with 9 bases between. Germline CDR1 and CDR2: SEHNR and FQNEAQ (reference sequence). The CDR3 totals 13 residues. CDR3 coding DNA: TGTGCCAGCAGCTTAGTGGCAGATCAGACCCAGTACTTC. It is translated as CASSLVADQTQYF.

For the CDR3, the DNA is TGTGCCAGCAGTGAGGGGGCACAGGGATCATCAGCCCAGCATTTT. It specifies CASSEGAQGSSAQHF. This chain joins TRBV6-1 and TRBJ1-5; weak D call: TRBD1 (6 bases). Germline V gene data show CDR1 as MNHNS and CDR2 as SASEGT. The CDR3 sequence is 15 residues long. Trimming stripped 3 bases from V and 11 bases from J, with 20 bases between.

The chain employs TRBV19 and TRBJ1-6; no firm D call. This CDR3 is built from 13 residues. Germline values: CDR1 LNHDA, CDR2 SQIVND (reference sequence). Deletions cut 5 bases from V and 8 bases from J, with 10 bases between. Here the CDR3 reads CASSPVVDSPLHF. As DNA, the CDR3 is TGTGCCAGTAGTCCGGTGGTCGATTCACCCCTCCACTTT.

This clone was recorded only once. The V gene is TRBV6-5, the J gene TRBJ1-6, with D perhaps TRBD1 (6 bases). Trimming pared 8 bases from V and 9 bases from J, leaving 17 bases between. Germline assignment: CDR1 MNHEY and CDR2 SVGAGI. The CDR3 is made up of 14 amino acids. CDR3 DNA sequence: TGTGCCAGCTCCCCCCGACAGGACGGTTCACCCCTCCACTTT. Protein product: CASSPRQDGSPLHF.

The chain uses TRBV7-3 and TRBJ2-5; the D is unclear. This CDR3 contains 15 residues. The V end lost 5 bases, the J end lost 1 base, and 14 bases lay between the germline ends. Germline CDR1 reads SGHTA; CDR2 reads FQGTGA. The CDR3 loop is CASSLLSGPQETQYF. CDR3 sequence (DNA): TGTGCCAGCAGCCTCCTCAGTGGGCCCCAAGAGACCCAGTACTTC.

The chain joins TRBV29-1 to TRBJ1-1, with 7 bases that match TRBD1. This CDR3 has 13 residues. The J segment lost 0 bases and the V segment lost 5 bases, leaving 3 bases of the junction unmatched. Germline CDR1 SQVTM, CDR2 ANQGSEA. In DNA, the CDR3 is TGCAGCGTTCCCGGGACAGTGAACACTGAAGCTTTCTTT. Its translation: CSVPGTVNTEAFF.

The chain uses TRBV29-1 and TRBJ1-1; 8 positions match TRBD1. Germline trimming cut 4 bases from V and 10 bases from J; bases unmatched to any gene: 5. The CDR3 spans 11 residues. The germline gives CDR1 SQVTM, CDR2 ANQGSEA. CDR3 sequence (DNA): TGCAGCGTTGTTACGACAGGGGCAGCTTTCTTT. It encodes CSVVTTGAAFF. The complete variable domain, with remaining parts taken from reference TRBV29-1 and TRBJ1-1, reads SAVISQKPSRDICQRGTSLTIQCQVDSQVTMMFWYRQQPGQSLTLIATANQGSEATYESGFVIDKFPISRPNLTFSTLTVSNMSPEDSSIYLCSVVTTGAAFFGQGTRLTVV.

This chain uses TRBV21-1 with TRBJ2-7; no check of the table's D call, TRBD1, against the DNA was made. TRBV21-1 is labeled a pseudogene. This CDR3 spans 16 amino acids. The CDR3 spells CASSDRDRGHHYEQYF. In DNA form, the CDR3 reads TGTGCCAGCAGCGACCGGGACAGGGGGCACCACTACGAGCAGTACTTC.

The chain is built from TRBV10-3 and TRBJ2-3; D unresolved. The CDR3 contains 12 residues. Germline assignment: CDR1 ENHRY and CDR2 SYGVKD. V was trimmed by 2 bases and J by 6 bases, leaving 6 bases between them. CDR3 sequence (DNA): TGTGCCATCAGTGAGAGTCGGGATACGCAGTATTTT. Its translation is CAISESRDTQYF.

The J gene is TRBJ1-1, the V gene TRBV3-1 (or the pseudogene TRBV3-2); D not resolved. Germline CDR1 and CDR2: LGHDT and YNNKEL (reference sequence). The CDR3 runs 11 residues. The germline V and J ends were trimmed by 0 bases and 8 bases, with 4 bases remaining between them. CDR3 amino acids: CASSQEREAFF. CDR3 coding DNA: TGTGCCAGCAGCCAAGAGCGGGAAGCTTTCTTT.

V and J are TRBV12-5 and TRBJ1-3, with D possibly being TRBD1 (6 bases). Germline V gene lookup returns CDR1 LGHNT and CDR2 FRNRAP. V was pared by 5 bases and J by 8 bases, with 10 bases between. The length of the CDR3 is 12 residues. CDR3 in amino acids: CASGDRLDTIYF. DNA of the CDR3: TGTGCTAGTGGTGACAGGTTGGACACCATATATTTT. The full variable domain, in which reference TRBV12-5 and TRBJ1-3 provide the parts outside the CDR3, is DARVTQTPRHKVTEMGQEVTMRCQPILGHNTVFWYRQTMMQGLELLAYFRNRAPLDDSGMPKDRFSAEMPDATLATLKIQPSEPRDSAVYFCASGDRLDTIYFGEGSWLTVV.

This clone was counted once. The chain has TRBV9 and TRBJ1-6; unclear D gene. Per germline, CDR1 SGDLS and CDR2 YYNGEE. Trimming left V 0 bases short and J 7 bases short, with 11 bases between. The CDR3 is 15 residues long. CDR3 sequence (DNA): TGTGCCAGCAGCGTAGCCACAGAACGGAATTCACCCCTCCACTTT. Translating gives CASSVATERNSPLHF.

The chain links TRBV6-2 or TRBV6-3 to TRBJ2-7; 11 nucleotides agree with TRBD1. The CDR3 length is 14 residues. V was pared by 5 bases and J by 4 bases, with 4 bases of the junction left unmatched. CDR1 and CDR2 (germline): MNHEY, SVGEGT. As DNA, the CDR3 is TGTGCCAGCAGTCACCGGGACAGGGGGTACGAGCAGTACTTC. It specifies CASSHRDRGYEQYF.

This sequence joins TRBV19 and TRBJ1-1, with 8 positions matching TRBD1. Germline CDR1 is LNHDA and CDR2 is SQIVND (reference sequence). CDR3 size: 15 residues. The ends lost 1 base at V and 4 bases at J; junction bases unmatched: 5. The CDR3 protein is CASSIAGTGGTEAFF. CDR3 DNA: TGTGCCAGTAGTATAGCGGGTACAGGGGGCACTGAAGCTTTCTTT.

The rearrangement uses TRBV27 and TRBJ1-1; D call uncertain. Trimming stripped 3 bases from V and 1 base from J, with 15 bases between. The CDR3 spans 16 residues. The germline V gene has CDR1 MNHEY and CDR2 SMNVEV (reference sequence). The CDR3: CASSLMGSWENTEAFF. The DNA for the CDR3 is TGTGCCAGCAGTTTGATGGGGAGCTGGGAGAACACTGAAGCTTTCTTT.

Only a few counts were recorded for this clone. The CDR3 DNA is TGTGCCAGCAGTGACCAGGGGTTGAAGGGCTACACCTTC. This gives the protein CASSDQGLKGYTF. The V and J genes are TRBV6-1 and TRBJ1-2, with D possibly being TRBD1 (6 bases). V was trimmed by 3 bases and J by 8 bases, leaving 13 bases between them. The CDR3 loop spans 13 amino acids. Germline V gene sequence: CDR1 MNHNS, CDR2 SASEGT.

The V gene is TRBV10-2, the J gene TRBJ2-3; 11 bases match TRBD1. CDR1 and CDR2 from the germline V gene are WSHSY and SAAADI. With 10 bases clipped from V and 4 bases from J, the junction kept 7 bases outside the gene matches. This CDR3 has 14 amino acids. The CDR3 nucleotides read TGCGCCACTGGACAGGGGGCGCGGCCAGATACGCAGTATTTT. As protein: CATGQGARPDTQYF.

The chain employs TRBV5-4 and TRBJ2-2, with 9 bases matching TRBD2. The germline gives CDR1 SGHNT, CDR2 YYREEE (reference sequence). V lost 4 bases, J lost 6 bases, and 10 bases stayed unmatched. CDR3 size: 16 residues. The CDR3, as DNA: TGTGCCAGCAGCCCCGGCGGGGGCGGGGGGGCCGGGGAGCTGTTTTTT. Its translation: CASSPGGGGGAGELFF.

This chain connects TRBV6-5 to TRBJ1-4; D is uncertain. This CDR3 spans 12 amino acids. Germline V gene sequence: CDR1 MNHEY, CDR2 SVGAGI. For the CDR3, the DNA is TGTTTCCCAGGTGTCCTTTGGGTAAAACTGTTTTTT. Translated: CFPGVLWVKLFF.